Following are 16 T cell receptor beta chains from one sample sequenced in a study of T cells after yellow fever vaccination. TCRdb reprocessed the 5' RACE reads with MiXCR, giving one entry per CDR3 protein. Among a few hundred thousand distinct CDR3 sequences listed, less than 20% were seen once. The sample was PBMCs, taken less than 6 days after the first yellow fever vaccination. The receptor source for this set is a man between 18 and 29 years old who received the YFV17D yellow fever vaccine.

This clonotype turned up a few times. The chain couples TRBV7-9 to TRBJ2-5; TRBD1 is a possible D gene (5 bases). Per the germline V gene, CDR1 is SEHNR and CDR2 is FQNEAQ (reference sequence). This CDR3 spans 14 amino acids. V lost 1 base and J 1 base, leaving 7 bases between the germline ends. The CDR3 DNA is TGTGCCAGCAGCTTAGAACAGGTCCAAGAGACCCAGTACTTC. Translated: CASSLEQVQETQYF.

V gene TRBV5-1 combines with J gene TRBJ2-3; TRBD2 is a possible D gene (6 bases). CDR3 length: 13 residues. Germline CDR1 SGHRS, CDR2 YFSETQ. The V end lost 8 bases, the J end lost 2 bases, and 12 bases lay between the germline ends. CDR3 sequence (DNA): TGCGCCAGTAGGAGGGGATTCACAGATACGCAGTATTTT. Protein sequence: CASRRGFTDTQYF.

CDR3 nucleotides: TGTGCCAGCAGGATAACAGGGACTTATGAAAAACTGTTTTTT. It yields the protein CASRITGTYEKLFF. V usage is TRBV2 and J usage is TRBJ1-4, with a tentative D call TRBD1 (6 bases). CDR3 length: 14 amino acids. Germline V CDR1 and CDR2: SNHLY, FYNNEI. V lost 6 bases, J lost 6 bases, and 14 bases lay in between.

This chain links TRBV28 with TRBJ2-7, with D tentatively TRBD2 (6 bases). The CDR3 extends over 13 amino acids. Germline lookup yields CDR1 MDHEN and CDR2 SYDVKM. With 5 bases removed from V and 2 bases from J, the gap between germline ends came to 10 bases. In DNA, the CDR3 is TGTGCCAGCAGTGGGGGGTGGGCCTACGAGCAGTACGTC. The encoded protein is CASSGGWAYEQYV.

This clonotype was counted a few times. The chain joins TRBV6-1 to TRBJ1-2; possibly TRBD1 for D (5 bases). CDR1 and CDR2 from the germline V gene are MNHNS and SASEGT. Trimming left V 8 bases short and J 0 bases short, with 16 bases between. The CDR3 runs 15 residues. The CDR3 nucleotides read TGTGCCAGCGGTCCCCAAAGGGGCTCTAACTATGGCTACACCTTC. Amino acids: CASGPQRGSNYGYTF.

The chain links TRBV20-1 to TRBJ2-7; possible D gene TRBD1, 5 bases. From germline, CDR1 is DFQATT and CDR2 SNEGSKA (reference sequence). The CDR3 length is 13 residues. The V end lost 6 bases, the J end lost 3 bases, and 15 bases lay between the germline ends. The CDR3 loop is CSASSPGFYEQYF. The DNA of the CDR3 is TGCAGTGCCTCCTCGCCAGGGTTCTACGAGCAGTACTTC.

Many counts were recorded for this clonotype. The genes are TRBV4-3 and TRBJ2-3, with 16 bases aligning to TRBD2. Germline V lookup: CDR1 LGHNA, CDR2 YSLEER. The V gene end was trimmed by 0 bases and the J gene end by 6 bases; junction bases not matched to a gene: 3. This CDR3 spans 17 amino acids. This chain's CDR3 is CASSQEGLAGGSDTQYF. The CDR3, as DNA: TGCGCCAGCAGCCAAGAGGGACTAGCGGGGGGGAGCGATACGCAGTATTTT.

The sample holds a few counts of this clonotype. The chain joins TRBV11-2 to TRBJ2-4, with 8 bases identical to TRBD1. V shed 5 bases and J 1 base; nucleotides not matched to a gene: 13. The CDR3 length is 18 residues. Germline V gives CDR1 SGHAT, CDR2 FQNNGV. CDR3 DNA: TGTGCCAGCAGCCCTCAGGCCTCGACAGGGGTGGCCAAAAACATTCAGTACTTC. Protein: CASSPQASTGVAKNIQYF.

The V call is TRBV24-1, the J call TRBJ2-2; D is perhaps TRBD1 (6 bases). V was cut by 6 bases and J by 2 bases, with 9 bases left in between. This CDR3 contains 14 residues. Germline V gene lookup returns CDR1 KGHDR and CDR2 SFDVKD. The CDR3 region is CATSKDSNTGELFF. CDR3 bases: TGTGCCACCAGTAAGGACAGTAACACCGGGGAGCTGTTTTTT.

The gene calls are TRBV30 and TRBJ1-1, with D tentatively TRBD1 (5 bases). CDR1 is GTSNPN, CDR2 SVGIG, per germline (reference sequence). This CDR3 is 12 amino acids long. The V and J ends lost 8 bases and 1 base respectively, with 11 bases between them. The CDR3 is CAGTGTNTEAFF. CDR3 sequence (DNA): TGTGCCGGAACCGGGACGAACACTGAAGCTTTCTTT.

This clonotype was observed a few times. The chain has TRBV11-2 and TRBJ2-7; 9 nucleotides align to TRBD2. The CDR3 contains 19 residues. Germline loops: CDR1 SGHAT, CDR2 FQNNGV. With V trimmed by 1 base and J by 0 bases, 13 bases remained unmatched. CDR3 amino acids: CASSLVTLSERGASYEQYV. The CDR3 DNA sequence: TGTGCCAGCAGCTTAGTAACCCTGTCGGAGCGGGGGGCCTCCTACGAGCAGTACGTC.

This chain's CDR3 is CASQLSDTIYF. CDR3 DNA sequence: TGTGCCAGCCAACTATCCGATACCATATATTTT. The chain is built from TRBV25-1 and TRBJ1-3; D is undetermined. Trimming stripped 8 bases from V and 10 bases from J, with 12 bases between. Germline V gives CDR1 MGHDK, CDR2 SYGVNS. The CDR3 extends over 11 amino acids.

This clonotype appeared a few times. CDR3: CASSPAGIYEQYF. CDR3 nucleotides: TGTGCCAGCAGCCCGGCGGGGATCTACGAGCAGTACTTC. The genes are TRBV13 and TRBJ2-7; a weak D match, TRBD2 (6 bases). The CDR3 contains 13 residues. Germline V gene lookup returns CDR1 PRHDT and CDR2 FYEKMQ (reference sequence). Between the trimmed V and J ends, which lost 5 bases and 3 bases, there was a span of 11 bases.

In its sample, this clonotype was seen a few times. V is TRBV2 and J is TRBJ1-5; D unclear. Deletions cut 8 bases from V and 3 bases from J, with 11 bases between. Germline CDR1 is SNHLY and CDR2 is FYNNEI. The CDR3 is 13 residues long. CDR3 loop: CASDGRNNQPQHF. For the CDR3, the DNA is TGTGCCAGCGATGGGCGAAACAATCAGCCCCAGCATTTT.

The rearrangement links TRBV7-9 to TRBJ2-1; maybe TRBD2 (6 bases). CDR3 length: 13 residues. Deletions cut 8 bases from V and 6 bases from J, with 14 bases between. Germline values: CDR1 SEHNR, CDR2 FQNEAQ (reference sequence). CDR3 protein: CASRREEGNEQFF. The CDR3 DNA is TGTGCCAGCCGCAGGGAGGAGGGCAATGAGCAGTTCTTC. Supplemented by reference TRBV7-9 and TRBJ2-1, the full variable domain reads DTGVSQNPRHKITKRGQNVTFRCDPISEHNRLYWYRQTLGQGPEFLTYFQNEAQLEKSRLLSDRFSAERPKGSFSTLEIQRTEQGDSAMYLCASRREEGNEQFFGPGTRLTVL.

This clonotype was seen a few times. V usage is TRBV7-8 and J usage is TRBJ2-3; D uncertain. The CDR3 is 12 residues long. V lost 7 bases and J lost 5, with 10 bases in between. Germline V gene data show CDR1 as SGHVS and CDR2 as FQNEAQ. The CDR3 sequence is CASIPMEDTQYF. In DNA, the CDR3 is TGTGCCAGCATCCCAATGGAAGATACGCAGTATTTT.